One TCR beta chain is described in this entry. Its antigen is unknown. One junction end disagrees with the germline gene, perhaps due to a read error. This entry belongs to a study of cytotoxic CD8 clonotypes in ibrutinib-treated CLL. General observations from the study: Among the clonotypes, public ones were uncommon and contracted or held stable on treatment.

Deep sequencing aimed at 1 in 200,000 to 1 in 1 million T cells' resolution. Clones were read by immunoSEQ multiplex PCR, and TCRdb kept only the in-frame ones, dropping some. The sample has approximately 120,000 clones; under 90% are singletons. Germline V gives CDR1 MNHEY, CDR2 SVGAGI. The CDR3 covers 10 residues. The sequence derives from a human donor with chronic lymphocytic leukemia. The sample in question was PBMCs, obtained after 24 months of ibrutinib treatment. This rearrangement joins TRBV6-5 to TRBJ2-7; 9 nucleotides line up with TRBD1. CDR3 protein: CASSGTGMNF. The DNA for the CDR3 is TGTGCCAGCAGTGGGACAGGGATGAACTTC.